These 22 T cell receptor beta chains were sequenced from one sample in a study of T-cell reconstitution after alpha-beta-depleted transplantation in children. The library targeted TCRbeta and was prepared with unique molecular identifiers. TCRdb redid the calling of the PCR reads with MiXCR, one entry per CDR3 protein. The sample yields 600,000 or so distinct CDR3 sequences, under 25% seen once. Specimen: PBMCs, mostly from graft donor cells, collected 360 days after TCRalphabeta/CD19-depleted stem cell transplant. Receptors originate from a boy less than two years old who had a stem cell transplant for acute myeloid leukemia, so the T cells may come from the graft donor.

This chain connects TRBV15 to TRBJ1-6; the D is unclear. In germline, CDR1 is LNHNV, CDR2 YYDKDF (reference sequence). Trimming pared 5 bases from V and 6 bases from J, leaving 14 bases between. CDR3 length: 15 residues. CDR3 nucleotides: TGTGCCACCAGCGTCGAAGGGCAGTTTAATTCACCCCTCCACTTT. Translated: CATSVEGQFNSPLHF.

CDR3 DNA: TGTGCCAGCAGTCGAGGGCATGACTACTATGGCTACACCTTC. Protein product: CASSRGHDYYGYTF. The chain is built from TRBV6-1 and TRBJ1-2; no firm D call. V lost 5 bases and J lost 3, with 13 bases in between. Germline V gene lookup returns CDR1 MNHNS and CDR2 SASEGT. The length of the CDR3 is 14 residues.

This clonotype was detected many times. CDR3 in DNA: TGCAGTGCTAGAGATCTGCCCTACAGTGGGGGCATGATAGATACGCAGTATTTT. Amino acids: CSARDLPYSGGMIDTQYF. The chain carries TRBV20-1 and TRBJ2-3, with D perhaps TRBD1 (6 bases). Germline V lookup: CDR1 DFQATT, CDR2 SNEGSKA (reference sequence). V shed 0 bases and J shed 5 bases, with 24 bases lying between them. The CDR3 totals 18 residues.

This clonotype is a singleton in its sample. This chain uses TRBV18 with TRBJ2-3; D remains ambiguous. CDR3 length: 14 amino acids. V lost 0 bases to trimming and J lost 2 bases, with 6 bases between them. The germline CDR1 and CDR2 sequences are KGHSH and LQKENI. The CDR3 DNA follows: TGTGCCAGCTCACCACCGTCTACCACAGATACGCAGTATTTT. Translated: CASSPPSTTDTQYF.

This clonotype appeared many times. This chain joins TRBV12-3 or TRBV12-4 and TRBJ1-6; 7 bases align to TRBD1. V was pared by 4 bases and J by 6 bases, with 3 bases of the junction left unmatched. The CDR3 spans 14 residues. CDR3 coding DNA: TGTGCCAGCAGTTCCTCAGGGGGTAATTCACCCCTCCACTTT. Translating it yields CASSSSGGNSPLHF.

The chain uses TRBV12-3 or TRBV12-4 and TRBJ1-4; 7 positions match TRBD1. V gave up 6 bases and J gave up 6 bases; unmatched junction bases: 7. This CDR3 contains 14 residues. The CDR3 region is CASRQRDSHEKLFF. The CDR3 bases are TGTGCCAGCAGACAACGGGACAGCCATGAAAAACTGTTTTTT.

This clonotype was seen many times. The chain uses TRBV29-1 and TRBJ1-3; D uncertain. This CDR3 spans 15 amino acids. Germline loops: CDR1 SQVTM, CDR2 ANQGSEA. The V and J ends lost 2 bases and 1 base respectively, with 12 bases between them. The CDR3 region is CSVEKDRLSGNTIYF. CDR3 in DNA: TGCAGCGTTGAAAAGGATAGGTTATCTGGAAACACCATATATTTT.

The chain recombines TRBV24-1 with TRBJ1-4; no reliable D call. The CDR3 consists of 12 residues. Trimming removed 4 bases at V and 8 bases at J, with 7 bases between. The germline CDR1 and CDR2 sequences are KGHDR and SFDVKD. The DNA of the CDR3 is TGTGCCACCAGTGACTTGGGCGAAAAACTGTTTTTT. This codes for CATSDLGEKLFF.

This clonotype was found a few times. The chain is built from TRBV6-1 and TRBJ2-2, with D possibly called TRBD1 or TRBD2 (7 bases each). Germline CDR1 and CDR2: MNHNS and SASEGT. CDR3 length equals 15 residues. The V gene lost 3 bases and the J gene lost 3 bases, with 11 bases spanning the gap. CDR3 sequence reads: CASSDRGGYTGELFF. CDR3 nucleotide sequence: TGTGCCAGCAGTGACAGGGGGGGGTACACCGGGGAGCTGTTTTTT.

V is TRBV14 and J is TRBJ2-4, with 14 positions matching TRBD2. The CDR3 sequence is 14 residues long. In germline, CDR1 is SGHDN, CDR2 FVKESK. V gave up 4 bases and J gave up 13 bases; unmatched junction bases: 6. The CDR3 sequence: CASSLRTSGGSQYF. DNA of the CDR3: TGTGCCAGCAGCCTTCGGACTAGCGGGGGGTCCCAGTACTTC.

The rearrangement joins TRBV10-3 to TRBJ1-4, with 8 bases identical to TRBD1. Germline loops: CDR1 ENHRY, CDR2 SYGVKD. V dropped 1 base and J dropped 2; count of bases not matched to a gene: 0. The CDR3 length is 15 residues. The CDR3 protein is CAISEWTGTNEKLFF. CDR3 DNA: TGTGCCATCAGTGAGTGGACAGGGACTAATGAAAAACTGTTTTTT.

Only a few counts were recorded for this clonotype. Relative to the germline gene, one junction end is altered; a read error may explain this. The chain links TRBV20-1 to TRBJ2-7; TRBD1 matches at 7 bases. The CDR3 extends over 14 amino acids. Germline V lookup: CDR1 DFQATT, CDR2 SNEGSKA (reference sequence). The CDR3 DNA reads TGCAGTGCTGGAGAGACAGGGTATCGGTACGAGCAGTACTTC. Its protein is CSAGETGYRYEQYF.

This clonotype was counted only a few times. The chain uses TRBV14 and TRBJ1-6; possible D gene TRBD1, 5 bases. CDR3 size: 15 residues. Trimming left V 1 base short and J 3 bases short, with 7 bases between. The V gene's germline CDR1 is SGHDN and CDR2 FVKESK. CDR3 region: CASSQGQFYNSPLHF. DNA for the CDR3: TGTGCCAGCAGCCAAGGACAGTTCTATAATTCACCCCTCCACTTT.

This chain connects TRBV11-3 to TRBJ2-3; TRBD2 agrees at 8 bases. V trimming: 3 bases; J trimming: 1 base; junction bases outside the gene matches: 9. This CDR3 has 17 amino acids. CDR1 is SGHNT, CDR2 YENEEA, per germline. The CDR3 region has the DNA TGTGCCAGCAGCTTGGGGGTAGCGGGGCCCCGCACAGATACGCAGTATTTT. This gives the protein CASSLGVAGPRTDTQYF.

The table lists this clonotype with many counts. This chain links TRBV29-1 with TRBJ1-1; no firm D call. The germline CDR1 and CDR2 sequences are SQVTM and ANQGSEA. The CDR3 spans 13 residues. The germline V and J ends were trimmed by 5 bases and 1 base, with 11 bases remaining between them. CDR3 sequence: CSVKSKENTEAFF. The CDR3 nucleotides are TGCAGCGTTAAATCCAAGGAGAACACTGAAGCTTTCTTT.

The chain employs TRBV29-1 and TRBJ2-2; possibly TRBD2 for D (6 bases). Germline CDR1 reads SQVTM; CDR2 reads ANQGSEA. The CDR3 is made up of 15 amino acids. Trimming took off 7 bases at V and 0 bases at J, with 15 bases between the two ends. The CDR3 loop is CSAYGTSTNTGELFF. The CDR3 bases are TGCAGCGCCTATGGGACTTCTACGAACACCGGGGAGCTGTTTTTT.

This clonotype was observed a few times. J is TRBJ2-5 and V is TRBV5-1, with D perhaps matching TRBD1 or TRBD2 (7 bases each). The CDR3 covers 18 residues. In germline, CDR1 is SGHRS, CDR2 YFSETQ. Trimming removed 1 base at V and 1 base at J, with 20 bases between. The CDR3 protein is CASSLRSLRGTIQETQYF. CDR3 in DNA: TGCGCCAGCAGCTTGCGATCCCTCAGGGGGACTATCCAAGAGACCCAGTACTTC.

In its sample, this clonotype was seen a few times. V is TRBV4-3 and J is TRBJ2-1; possibly TRBD1 or TRBD2 for D (5 bases each). V was pared by 0 bases and J by 0 bases, with 12 bases between. CDR1 and CDR2 from the germline V gene are LGHNA and YSLEER. The CDR3 has 17 amino acids. The CDR3 reads CASSQDRGSSSYNEQFF. The CDR3 region has the DNA TGCGCCAGCAGCCAAGATCGGGGCAGTTCCTCCTACAATGAGCAGTTCTTC.

At least ten counts were recorded for this clonotype. This chain connects TRBV29-1 to TRBJ2-3; maybe TRBD1 (6 bases). This CDR3 is built from 12 residues. Germline values: CDR1 SQVTM, CDR2 ANQGSEA. V was shortened by 7 bases and J by 2 bases, with 10 bases between the two germline ends. DNA of the CDR3: TGCAGCGGCGGACAGACCACAGATACGCAGTATTTT. This translates into CSGGQTTDTQYF.

The chain couples TRBV20-1 to TRBJ2-1, with TRBD1 matching 8 bases. The V and J ends lost 6 bases and 2 bases, in that order; junction bases with no gene match: 6. In germline, CDR1 is DFQATT, CDR2 SNEGSKA (reference sequence). This CDR3 spans 14 amino acids. The DNA for the CDR3 is TGCAGTGCAATGAGGACAGGGCCCTACAATGAGCAGTTCTTC. Its translation: CSAMRTGPYNEQFF.

This clonotype was seen ten or more times. This chain uses TRBV12-3 or TRBV12-4 with TRBJ1-2; D gene ambiguous. The ends were cut back, 4 bases at V and 2 bases at J, with 8 bases in the middle. The CDR3 runs 13 residues. The CDR3 spells CASSSRENYGYTF. As DNA, the CDR3 is TGTGCCAGCAGTTCGCGGGAGAACTATGGCTACACCTTC.

The chain recombines TRBV7-2 with TRBJ2-1, with D perhaps TRBD2 (7 bases). V was cut by 4 bases and J by 9 bases, with 13 bases left in between. The germline V gene encodes CDR1 SGHTA and CDR2 FQGNSA. This CDR3 region has 13 residues. Here the CDR3 reads CASSSRGGGEQFF. As DNA, the CDR3 is TGTGCCAGCAGCTCTCGAGGGGGGGGTGAGCAGTTCTTC. The entire variable domain, with the rest obtained from reference TRBV7-2 and TRBJ2-1, is as follows: GAGVSQSPSNKVTEKGKDVELRCDPISGHTALYWYRQSLGQGLEFLIYFQGNSAPDKSGLPSDRFSAERTGGSVSTLTIQRTQQEDSAVYLCASSSRGGGEQFFGPGTRLTVL.